The 24 T cell receptor beta chains given below trace back to one sample, sequenced in a study of T cell repertoires in cytomegalovirus infection. No antigens are known for them. TCRdb reanalysed the reads using MiXCR and keeps one entry per CDR3 protein. This sample has a few hundred thousand distinct CDR3 sequences, with around 20% found just once. Sequenced material: cultured PBMCs, taken from culture after CMV antigen stimulation. The receptors shown here come from a human donor in good health (CMV status not recorded). Some clones in this sample may be carry-over from other donors' samples.

This clonotype was counted at least ten times. The chain joins TRBV7-8 to TRBJ1-2, with D possibly being TRBD1 (5 bases). The CDR3 totals 14 residues. The germline gives CDR1 SGHVS, CDR2 FQNEAQ. V was shortened by 5 bases and J by 6 bases, with 16 bases between the two germline ends. Here the CDR3 reads CASSREGRADGYTF. In DNA form, the CDR3 reads TGTGCCAGCAGCCGCGAAGGCAGGGCGGATGGCTACACCTTC. Looking up the rest from reference TRBV7-8 and TRBJ1-2 gives the full variable domain: GAGVSQSPRYKVAKRGQDVALRCDPISGHVSLFWYQQALGQGPEFLTYFQNEAQLDKSGLPSDRFFAERPEGSVSTLKIQRTQQEDSAVYLCASSREGRADGYTFGSGTRLTVV.

The rearrangement joins TRBV6-6 to TRBJ2-7; 8 nucleotides match TRBD2. CDR3 length: 15 residues. The ends lost 4 bases at V and 3 bases at J; junction bases unmatched: 8. Germline V gene lookup returns CDR1 MNHNY and CDR2 SVGAGI (reference sequence). The CDR3 DNA follows: TGTGCCAGCAGTTCCGTAACCACTAGCGGCTACGAGCAGTACGTC. Translating gives CASSSVTTSGYEQYV.

The V gene is TRBV5-6, the J gene TRBJ2-5; D perhaps matches TRBD2 (6 bases). The CDR3 is 17 amino acids. Germline values: CDR1 SGHDT, CDR2 YYEEEE. Between the trimmed V and J ends, which lost 6 bases and 1 base, there was a span of 22 bases. CDR3 nucleotides: TGTGCCAGCACCAGATGGCGAGCGGGTAGATTCCAAGAGACCCAGTACTTC. Protein sequence: CASTRWRAGRFQETQYF.

The V and J genes are TRBV2 and TRBJ2-7; 8 nucleotides match TRBD2. CDR3 length: 15 residues. The junction had 6 bases not matched to a gene; V was cut back by 1 base and J by 4 bases. Per germline, CDR1 SNHLY and CDR2 FYNNEI. CDR3 sequence: CASSEGGGLMYEQYF. The CDR3 DNA reads TGTGCCAGCAGTGAAGGCGGGGGGCTGATGTACGAGCAGTACTTC.

This clonotype was counted a few times. The chain couples TRBV15 to TRBJ1-2; D not certain. CDR3 length: 13 amino acids. Germline V gene data show CDR1 as LNHNV and CDR2 as YYDKDF (reference sequence). Deletions cut 1 base from V and 6 bases from J, with 9 bases between. The CDR3 DNA reads as TGTGCCACCAGCAGAGTTACAGAGGATGGCTACACCTTC. It encodes CATSRVTEDGYTF.

This clonotype was picked up one time. The rearrangement uses TRBV29-1 and TRBJ2-7; D uncertain. Germline V CDR1 and CDR2: SQVTM, ANQGSEA. The CDR3 has 11 amino acids. V dropped 4 bases and J dropped 6 bases, with 10 bases sitting between them. The DNA of the CDR3 is TGCAGCGTTGTTTGGGCAGGCGAGCAGTACGTC. Translating gives CSVVWAGEQYV.

The rearrangement links TRBV7-9 to TRBJ2-3; D call uncertain. Germline V gives CDR1 SEHNR, CDR2 FQNEAQ (reference sequence). The V gene lost 2 bases and the J gene lost 0 bases, with 9 bases spanning the gap. The CDR3 is 15 residues long. CDR3 sequence: CASSLSLLSTDTQYF. The CDR3 coding sequence is TGTGCCAGCAGCTTATCGCTTTTGAGCACAGATACGCAGTATTTT. Drawing the rest from reference TRBV7-9 and TRBJ2-3, the complete variable domain is DTGVSQNPRHKITKRGQNVTFRCDPISEHNRLYWYRQTLGQGPEFLTYFQNEAQLEKSRLLSDRFSAERPKGSFSTLEIQRTEQGDSAMYLCASSLSLLSTDTQYFGPGTRLTVL.

There are many counts of this clonotype. The rearrangement joins TRBV24-1 to TRBJ2-1, with 8 bases identical to TRBD2. Losses at the gene ends were 9 bases for V and 8 bases for J; bases not matched to a gene: 17. Germline CDR1 is KGHDR and CDR2 is SFDVKD. There are 16 residues in the CDR3. CDR3 loop: CATGRRGGRWGDEQFF. CDR3 coding DNA: TGTGCCACCGGCCGTCGTGGCGGGAGGTGGGGCGATGAGCAGTTCTTC.

This clonotype was picked up a small number of times. The rearrangement uses TRBV4-2 and TRBJ2-1; TRBD2 is a possible D gene (5 bases). Germline assignment: CDR1 LGHNA and CDR2 YNFKEQ. The CDR3 has 15 amino acids. The V end was cut by 0 bases, the J end by 7 bases, with 13 bases between. In DNA form, the CDR3 reads TGTGCCAGCAGCCAAGAAGTAGGAGCGGAAAATGAGCAGTTCTTC. Amino acid sequence: CASSQEVGAENEQFF.

The rearrangement joins TRBV24-1 to TRBJ2-1; TRBD2 matches 13 bases. The junction had 3 bases not matched to a gene; V was cut back by 3 bases and J by 8 bases. Germline loops: CDR1 KGHDR, CDR2 SFDVKD. This CDR3 contains 15 residues. CDR3 coding DNA: TGTGCCACCAGTGATCCTGGACTAGCGGGAGATGAGCAGTTCTTC. Translating it yields CATSDPGLAGDEQFF.

The chain is built from TRBV28 and TRBJ1-1; D is ambiguous. V shed 9 bases and J shed 4 bases, with 9 bases lying between them. Germline assignment: CDR1 MDHEN and CDR2 SYDVKM. This CDR3 comprises 11 residues. As DNA, the CDR3 is TGTGCCAGTTTCCGGGGCACTGAAGCTTTCTTT. It translates to CASFRGTEAFF. Drawing the rest from reference TRBV28 and TRBJ1-1, the complete variable domain is DVKVTQSSRYLVKRTGEKVFLECVQDMDHENMFWYRQDPGLGLRLIYFSYDVKMKEKGDIPEGYSVSREKKERFSLILESASTNQTSMYLCASFRGTEAFFGQGTRLTVV.

This chain uses TRBV18 with TRBJ1-6; D remains ambiguous. In germline, CDR1 is KGHSH, CDR2 LQKENI. The CDR3 is 14 residues long. The V end was cut by 2 bases, the J end by 8 bases, with 10 bases between. CDR3 coding DNA: TGTGCCAGCTCACCAATGTCAACAGATTCACCCCTCCACTTT. As protein: CASSPMSTDSPLHF.

There are many counts of this clonotype. This chain connects TRBV7-9 to TRBJ2-3; the D call may be TRBD1 or TRBD2 (5 bases each). V lost 5 bases, J lost 3 bases, and 15 bases lay in between. This CDR3 has 15 amino acids. Per the germline V gene, CDR1 is SEHNR and CDR2 is FQNEAQ (reference sequence). The CDR3: CASSPPGAATDTQYF. Here the CDR3 DNA reads TGTGCCAGCAGCCCGCCCGGGGCGGCGACAGATACGCAGTATTTT.

The genes are TRBV24-1 and TRBJ2-5; the D call may be TRBD1 or TRBD2 (5 bases each). Germline CDR1 reads KGHDR; CDR2 reads SFDVKD. V lost 7 bases and J 4 bases, leaving 18 bases between the germline ends. The CDR3 covers 15 residues. The CDR3 DNA reads TGTGCCACCAGCGACACGGGACGCCGCGGAGAGACCCAGTACTTC. Protein: CATSDTGRRGETQYF.

This clonotype was picked up a small number of times. The gene calls are TRBV24-1 and TRBJ2-1; TRBD2 matches 8 bases. There are 15 residues in the CDR3. The germline V gene encodes CDR1 KGHDR and CDR2 SFDVKD. V shed 6 bases and J 6 bases; nucleotides not matched to a gene: 9. The chain's CDR3 is CATSTSGSLSNEQFF. The DNA of the CDR3 is TGTGCCACCAGTACGAGCGGGAGTCTATCCAATGAGCAGTTCTTC.

In its sample, this clonotype was seen many times. This rearrangement joins TRBV7-2 to TRBJ2-7; D is ambiguous. The germline V and J ends were trimmed by 1 base and 3 bases, with 10 bases remaining between them. CDR1 is SGHTA and CDR2 is FQGNSA in the germline V gene. The CDR3 has 14 residues. CDR3 residues: CASSLVPERYEQYF. As DNA, the CDR3 is TGTGCCAGCAGCTTAGTCCCAGAACGCTACGAGCAGTACTTC.

The V call is TRBV25-1, the J call TRBJ2-2, with no clear D. Germline-derived CDR1 and CDR2 are MGHDK and SYGVNS. This CDR3 region has 13 residues. Between the trimmed V and J ends, which lost 11 bases and 3 bases, there was a span of 13 bases. In DNA, the CDR3 is TGTGCCGTAGGCTATCTGTACACCGGGGAGCTGTTTTTT. Translation: CAVGYLYTGELFF. Together with reference TRBV25-1 and TRBJ2-2, the CDR3 gives the full variable domain: EADIYQTPRYLVIGTGKKITLECSQTMGHDKMYWYQQDPGMELHLIHYSYGVNSTEKGDLSSESTVSRIRTEHFPLTLESARPSHTSQYLCAVGYLYTGELFFGEGSRLTVL.

This clonotype has ten or more counts. This chain links TRBV7-2 with TRBJ1-6; D remains unclear. Per the germline V gene, CDR1 is SGHTA and CDR2 is FQGNSA. This CDR3 has 15 residues. The V end was cut by 1 base, the J end by 4 bases, with 8 bases between. CDR3 in DNA: TGTGCCAGCAGCTTAGGGCAGACGTATAATTCACCCCTCCACTTT. Residues: CASSLGQTYNSPLHF.

V gene TRBV29-1 combines with J gene TRBJ2-1, with a possible D match to TRBD2 (5 bases). Trimming took off 8 bases at V and 11 bases at J, with 16 bases between the two ends. The V gene's germline CDR1 is SQVTM and CDR2 ANQGSEA. This CDR3 is 11 amino acids long. CDR3 amino acids: CSFMRVAKQFF. In DNA, the CDR3 is TGCAGCTTTATGCGGGTGGCGAAGCAGTTCTTC.

This clonotype was seen many times. The DNA of the CDR3 is TGCAGTGCATCCGCTGGCCGTGAGCAGTTCTTC. Residues: CSASAGREQFF. The chain recombines TRBV20-1 with TRBJ2-1, with unresolved D. The CDR3 spans 11 residues. Trimming took off 6 bases at V and 9 bases at J, with 12 bases between the two ends. From germline, CDR1 is DFQATT and CDR2 SNEGSKA (reference sequence).

This clonotype has at least ten counts. J is TRBJ1-5 and V is TRBV7-8; TRBD1 might be the D (5 bases). The CDR3 is 16 residues long. V was cut by 5 bases and J by 6 bases, with 20 bases left in between. Germline V gives CDR1 SGHVS, CDR2 FQNEAQ. The CDR3: CASSPRGGSTGQPQHF. CDR3 bases: TGTGCCAGCAGCCCCCGTGGCGGAAGCACAGGTCAGCCCCAGCATTTT.

The gene calls are TRBV12-3 or TRBV12-4 and TRBJ2-1, with TRBD2 matching 12 bases. Unmatched junction bases numbered 10, after V lost 5 bases and J lost 8 bases. The CDR3 runs to 16 residues. CDR3 sequence: CASSLYSSGRADEQFF. In nucleotides, the CDR3 is TGTGCCAGCAGTCTCTATTCTAGCGGGAGGGCGGATGAGCAGTTCTTC.

This clonotype has a handful of counts. J is TRBJ2-3 and V is TRBV12-3 or TRBV12-4; no firm D call. CDR3 length: 15 residues. V was pared by 7 bases and J by 3 bases, with 17 bases between. The CDR3 is CASTNFAVRTDTQYF. The CDR3 DNA is TGTGCCAGCACAAACTTTGCAGTGAGGACAGATACGCAGTATTTT.

This clonotype was counted ten times or more. The chain carries TRBV28 and TRBJ1-1; D unresolved. Trimming removed 3 bases from V and 0 bases from J, with 17 bases in between. CDR3 size: 17 residues. Germline loops: CDR1 MDHEN, CDR2 SYDVKM. The CDR3: CASSLWDLKPMNTEAFF. The CDR3 nucleotides are TGTGCCAGCAGTTTGTGGGATCTCAAACCTATGAACACTGAAGCTTTCTTT.